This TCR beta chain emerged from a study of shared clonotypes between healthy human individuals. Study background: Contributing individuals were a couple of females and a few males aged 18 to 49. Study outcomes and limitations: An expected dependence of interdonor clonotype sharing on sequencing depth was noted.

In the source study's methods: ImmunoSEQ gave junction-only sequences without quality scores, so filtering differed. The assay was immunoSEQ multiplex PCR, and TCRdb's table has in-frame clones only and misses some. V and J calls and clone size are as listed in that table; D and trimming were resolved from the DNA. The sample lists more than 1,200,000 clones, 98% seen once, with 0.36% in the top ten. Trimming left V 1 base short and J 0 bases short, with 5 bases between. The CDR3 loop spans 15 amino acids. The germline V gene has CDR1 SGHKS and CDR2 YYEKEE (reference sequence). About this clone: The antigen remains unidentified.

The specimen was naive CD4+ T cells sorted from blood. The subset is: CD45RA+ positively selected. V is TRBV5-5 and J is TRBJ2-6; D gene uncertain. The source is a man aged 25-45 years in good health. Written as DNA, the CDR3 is TGTGCCAGCAGCTTGTCGAGCTCTGGGGCCAACGTCCTGACTTTC. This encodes CASSLSSSGANVLTF. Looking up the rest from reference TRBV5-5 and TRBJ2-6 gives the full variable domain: DAGVTQSPTHLIKTRGQQVTLRCSPISGHKSVSWYQQVLGQGPQFIFQYYEKEERGRGNFPDRFSARQFPNYSSELNVNALLLGDSALYLCASSLSSSGANVLTFGAGSRLTVL.